The clone carrying this T cell receptor (beta chain) has a handful of counts. Its antigen remains unidentified. These data originate in a study of regulatory T cells in long-lasting Graves disease. Study overall: The study counted Graves' disease as persistent given over 5 years of antithyroid drugs and positive TSH receptor antibodies. Study-wide results and caveats: Favored gene segments in persistent disease were TRBV28, TRBJ1-2 and TRBJ2-5.

Time point defined: persistent/refractory GD, antithyroid drugs over 5 years with positive TRAb. RNA extracted from PBMCs served as the sequencing template. Patients were enrolled at an endocrinology department in Xi'an, China. J gave up 6 bases and V 5 bases, and 3 bases lay outside the gene matches. The CDR3 contains 14 residues. Germline values: CDR1 MNHNS, CDR2 SASEGT. To make TCR beta libraries, researchers used iRepertoire HTBI primers and Arm-PCR of CDR3 regions. MiXCR, run by TCRdb on the multiplex PCR reads, gives a single entry per CDR3 protein. The table records a few hundred thousand distinct CDR3 sequences, 22% of them present only once.

The origin of this receptor is a female donor with Graves disease. V gene TRBV6-1 combines with J gene TRBJ2-2; TRBD2 aligns across 10 bases. The material sequenced was peripheral blood mononuclear cells (PBMCs), taken when the disease was refractory, from a patient treated with antithyroid drugs. The DNA for the CDR3 is TGTGCCAGCAGTCCTAGCGGGAGAGCCGGGGAGCTGTTTTTT. Encoded protein: CASSPSGRAGELFF.